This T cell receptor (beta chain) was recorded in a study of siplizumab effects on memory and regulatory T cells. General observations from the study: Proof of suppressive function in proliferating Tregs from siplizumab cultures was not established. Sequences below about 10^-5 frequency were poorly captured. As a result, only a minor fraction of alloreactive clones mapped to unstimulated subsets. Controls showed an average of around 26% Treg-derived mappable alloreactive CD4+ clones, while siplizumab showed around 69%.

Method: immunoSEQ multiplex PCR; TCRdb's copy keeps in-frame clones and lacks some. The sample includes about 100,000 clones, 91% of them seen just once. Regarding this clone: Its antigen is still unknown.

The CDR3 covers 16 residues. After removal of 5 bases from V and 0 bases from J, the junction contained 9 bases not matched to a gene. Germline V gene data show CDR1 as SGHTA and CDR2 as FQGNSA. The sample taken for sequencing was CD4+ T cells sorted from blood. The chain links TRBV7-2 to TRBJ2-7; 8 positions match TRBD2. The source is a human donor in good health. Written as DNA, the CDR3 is TGTGCCAGCAGCCCTGGACTAGCCCTGAGCTCCTACGAGCAGTACTTC. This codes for CASSPGLALSSYEQYF.